Following are 4 T cell receptor beta chains from one sample sequenced in a study of T cell responses to AZD1222 COVID-19 vaccine. Profiling relied on immunoSEQ multiplex PCR, and the TCRdb table lists in-frame clones only, not all of them. The sample holds fewer than 120,000 clones; 70% to 90% are singletons and the top ten take about 16%. The specimen was peripheral blood, collected 28 days after the second AZD1222 dose. All receptors derive from an adult who received the AZD1222 COVID-19 vaccine.

This chain uses TRBV6-1 with TRBJ2-7; the D is unclear. Trimming pared 0 bases from V and 2 bases from J, leaving 8 bases between. Germline V gene sequence: CDR1 MNHNS, CDR2 SASEGT. The CDR3 is 14 residues long. The CDR3 sequence: CASSEALRAYEQYF. The CDR3 nucleotides are TGTGCCAGCAGTGAAGCCCTAAGGGCCTACGAGCAGTACTTC.

This clone was counted a single time. This chain links TRBV6-5 with TRBJ2-3; no firm D call. The germline V gene encodes CDR1 MNHEY and CDR2 SVGAGI. V was trimmed by 6 bases and J by 4 bases, leaving 2 bases between them. This CDR3 has 10 residues. The CDR3 reads CASRSDTQYF. The CDR3 nucleotides are TGTGCCAGCAGGTCAGATACGCAGTATTTT.

The chain is built from TRBV5-1 and TRBJ1-5; a weak D match, TRBD1 (5 bases). Germline CDR1 is SGHRS and CDR2 is YFSETQ. Trimming stripped 0 bases from V and 4 bases from J, with 11 bases between. This CDR3 is built from 15 residues. This CDR3 reads CASSLAGQTNQPQHF. CDR3 nucleotides: TGCGCCAGCAGCTTGGCAGGGCAAACTAATCAGCCCCAGCATTTT.

The chain is built from TRBV5-1 and TRBJ2-7, with a weak D call TRBD2 (6 bases). Per the germline V gene, CDR1 is SGHRS and CDR2 is YFSETQ. With 3 bases removed from V and 0 bases from J, the gap between germline ends came to 10 bases. This CDR3 has 14 residues. This CDR3 is CASSSAGSSYEQYF. The CDR3 DNA reads as TGCGCCAGCAGCTCTGCGGGGAGCTCCTACGAGCAGTACTTC. Full variable domain (remainder filled in from reference TRBV5-1 and TRBJ2-7): KAGVTQTPRYLIKTRGQQVTLSCSPISGHRSVSWYQQTPGQGLQFLFEYFSETQRNKGNFPGRFSGRQFSNSRSEMNVSTLELGDSALYLCASSSAGSSYEQYFGPGTRLTVT.